This is a list of T cell receptor beta chains from one sample in a study of vaccination and CD4 T cells after COVID-19. From the PCR reads, TCRdb called clonotypes with MiXCR, one entry per CDR3 protein. Among 17,000 or so distinct CDR3 sequences, approximately 45% were seen once, and the ten largest hold under 7.5%. No cognate antigen is known for these TCRs. The sample in question was CD4+ T cells from blood, cultured in vitro, obtained before SARS-CoV-2 vaccination. The receptors shown here come from a human donor who had recovered from COVID-19. Both conserved end residues are part of each CDR3. The order of the fields is V gene, J gene, clone size, CDR3 protein. Clone size, where shown, is once, few, many, or a class for clones that have expanded.

TRBV6-2/TRBV6-3	TRBJ1-6	.	CASSYSRGRDSPLHF
TRBV27	TRBJ2-2	.	CASMGDTGELFF
TRBV7-2	TRBJ2-1	.	CASSLVYEQFF
TRBV6-2/TRBV6-3	TRBJ2-2	few	CASKGPAGELFF
TRBV7-2	TRBJ2-5	.	CASSLGLAGGQETQYF
TRBV6-1	TRBJ2-3	few	CASSEAMGVDTQYF
TRBV6-1	TRBJ1-2	.	CASIKASTSGPRNYGYTF
TRBV5-4	TRBJ1-1	.	CASSLRQGGDTEAFF
TRBV6-2/TRBV6-3	TRBJ2-7	.	CASSYFTGDTYEQYF
TRBV7-2	TRBJ1-5	few	CASSLSGNQPQHF
TRBV7-2	TRBJ1-1	.	CASSLAWGGRAPMNTEAFF
TRBV20-1	TRBJ2-7	few	CSVRLASSYEQYF
TRBV7-8	TRBJ2-3	.	CASSFEVSGTDTQYF
TRBV6-2/TRBV6-3	TRBJ2-2	.	CASSYAAGLTNTGELFF
TRBV19	TRBJ1-1	few	CASSTTTLNTEAFF
TRBV6-2/TRBV6-3	TRBJ1-2	few	CASSLRGTPFYGYTF
TRBV15	TRBJ2-1	few	CATSRRDRGSNEQFF
TRBV25-1	TRBJ1-1	.	CASSIRGQGSTEAFF
TRBV6-1	TRBJ2-3	.	CASGGGVDTQYF
TRBV6-2/TRBV6-3	TRBJ1-5	few	CASSYGTVNQPQHF
TRBV10-3	TRBJ2-2	few	CAIRDKGTGTFTGELFF
TRBV20-1	TRBJ2-3	few	CSAASGGPMEDTQYF
TRBV19	TRBJ1-1	.	CATSWQATGNTEAFF
TRBV11-2	TRBJ2-3	.	CASSPIRGMTQYF
TRBV6-2/TRBV6-3	TRBJ1-6	few	CASSYSTAGSPLHF
TRBV7-8	TRBJ1-1	.	CASSQTDSGNTEAFF
TRBV27	TRBJ2-2	.	CASSPRTGAGGELFF
TRBV29-1	TRBJ2-5	.	CSVEYVGKETQYF
TRBV10-3	TRBJ1-6	.	CAISDPSGGGSPLHF
TRBV20-1	TRBJ1-6	few	CSANSPQGIGSYNSPLHF
TRBV6-5	TRBJ1-2	few	CASSSPRTGEHYGYTF
TRBV7-9	TRBJ2-7	.	CASSLDGGDPHEQYF
TRBV10-3	TRBJ1-5	.	CAISEGDDNQPQHF
TRBV20-1	TRBJ1-1	few	CSARDWRTGGNTEAFF
TRBV18	TRBJ1-2	.	CASSPPDRGNYGYTF
TRBV20-1	TRBJ1-1	.	CSARPDRGKTEAFF
TRBV18	TRBJ1-5	.	CASSSGRRDQPQHF
TRBV10-3	TRBJ1-5	.	CAISDAGNNQPQHF
TRBV5-1	TRBJ2-2	.	CASSSTGRGTGELFF
TRBV20-1	TRBJ2-3	.	CSARERRSSTDTQYF
TRBV7-2	TRBJ2-1	once	CASSFRLAGAGNNEQFF
TRBV19	TRBJ1-6	.	CASSNGNSPLHF
TRBV7-9	TRBJ2-3	.	CASSPVPTDTQYF
TRBV19	TRBJ1-5	few	CASSGRNRGNQPQHF
TRBV5-4	TRBJ2-5	.	CASSPATRIKQETQYF
TRBV5-4	TRBJ1-2	few	CASSLLAANYGYTF
TRBV6-4	TRBJ1-2	.	CASSELFYTF
TRBV11-2	TRBJ2-7	.	CASRRQGTAAYEQYF
TRBV18	TRBJ1-6	once	CASSTGTGSPLHF
TRBV6-1	TRBJ1-3	.	CASSTTRGNTIYF
TRBV6-1	TRBJ2-7	.	CASSTRLGDEQYF
TRBV29-1	TRBJ1-2	.	CSVEDGYTF